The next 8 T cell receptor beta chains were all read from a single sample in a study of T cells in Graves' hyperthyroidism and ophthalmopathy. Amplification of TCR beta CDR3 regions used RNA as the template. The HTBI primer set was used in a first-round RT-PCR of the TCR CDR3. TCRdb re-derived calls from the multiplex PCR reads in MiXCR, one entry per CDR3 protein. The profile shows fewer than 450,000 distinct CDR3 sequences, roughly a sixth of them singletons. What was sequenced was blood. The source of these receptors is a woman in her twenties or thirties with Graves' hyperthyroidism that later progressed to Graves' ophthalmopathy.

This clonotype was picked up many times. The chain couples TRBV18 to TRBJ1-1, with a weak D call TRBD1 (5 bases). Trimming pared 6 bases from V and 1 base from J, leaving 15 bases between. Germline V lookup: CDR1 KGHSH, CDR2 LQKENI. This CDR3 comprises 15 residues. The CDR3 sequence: CASSSTGTGNTEAFF. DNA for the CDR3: TGTGCCAGCTCCTCCACGGGCACAGGGAACACTGAAGCTTTCTTT.

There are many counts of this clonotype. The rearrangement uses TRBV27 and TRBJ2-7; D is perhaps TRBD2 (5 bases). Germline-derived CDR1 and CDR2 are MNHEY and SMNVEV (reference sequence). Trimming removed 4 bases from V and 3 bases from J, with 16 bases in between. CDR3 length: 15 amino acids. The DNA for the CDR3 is TGTGCCAGCAGTTGGGCGGCGGGCTTAGGCTACGAGCAGTACTTC. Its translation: CASSWAAGLGYEQYF.

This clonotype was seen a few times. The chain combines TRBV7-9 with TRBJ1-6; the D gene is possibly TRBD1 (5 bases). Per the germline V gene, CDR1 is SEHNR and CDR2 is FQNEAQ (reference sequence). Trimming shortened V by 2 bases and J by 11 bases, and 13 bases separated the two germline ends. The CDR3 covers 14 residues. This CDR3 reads CASSLQGRGPPLHF. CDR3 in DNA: TGTGCCAGCAGCTTACAGGGTCGGGGACCACCCCTCCACTTT.

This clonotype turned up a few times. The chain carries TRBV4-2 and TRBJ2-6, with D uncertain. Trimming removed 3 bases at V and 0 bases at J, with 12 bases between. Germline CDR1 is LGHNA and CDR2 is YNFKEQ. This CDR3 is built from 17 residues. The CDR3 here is CASSQTAWNSGANVLTF. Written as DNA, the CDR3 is TGTGCCAGCAGCCAGACTGCCTGGAACTCTGGGGCCAACGTCCTGACTTTC.

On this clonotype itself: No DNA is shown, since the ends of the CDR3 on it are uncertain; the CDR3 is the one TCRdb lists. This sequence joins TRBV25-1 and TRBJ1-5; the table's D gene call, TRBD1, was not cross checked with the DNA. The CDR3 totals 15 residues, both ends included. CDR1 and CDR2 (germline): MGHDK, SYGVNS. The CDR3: CASSTSTAHNQPQHF.

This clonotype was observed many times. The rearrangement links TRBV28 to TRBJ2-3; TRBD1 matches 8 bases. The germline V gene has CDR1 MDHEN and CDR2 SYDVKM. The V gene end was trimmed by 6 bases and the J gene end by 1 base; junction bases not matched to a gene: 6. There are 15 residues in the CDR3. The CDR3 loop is CASSKDRAGTDTQYF. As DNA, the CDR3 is TGTGCCAGCAGCAAGGACAGGGCCGGCACAGATACGCAGTATTTT.

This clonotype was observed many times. The CDR3 reads CASSLARQPQHF. CDR3 in DNA: TGTGCCAGCAGTTTAGCGCGGCAGCCCCAGCATTTT. The chain is built from TRBV12-3 or TRBV12-4 and TRBJ1-5, with D hard to call. CDR3 length: 12 residues. V lost 0 bases and J lost 7, with 4 bases in between.

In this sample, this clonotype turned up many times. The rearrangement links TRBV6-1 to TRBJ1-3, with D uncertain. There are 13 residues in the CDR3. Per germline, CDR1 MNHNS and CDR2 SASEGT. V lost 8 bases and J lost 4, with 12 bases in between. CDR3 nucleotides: TGTGCCAGCTCTAGGACTGGAGGAAACACCATATATTTT. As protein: CASSRTGGNTIYF.